This passage covers 4 T cell receptor beta chains from one sample sequenced in a study of molecular identifiers for immune sequencing clone quantification. In TCRdb, the PCR reads were re-called with MiXCR into one record per CDR3 protein. The table shows around 480,000 distinct CDR3 sequences, with roughly 23% occurring only once. The sample comprised naive CD8+ T cells from blood, with Jurkat cell RNA spiked in. This sample's subset: FACS-sorted CD8+CD4-CCR7+CD45RA+ naive T cells. These receptors were collected from a human donor in good health. Some libraries in this study had Jurkat cell RNA spiked in.

In its sample, this clonotype was seen a few times. The chain employs TRBV5-6 and TRBJ2-3, with D uncertain. The CDR3 loop spans 17 amino acids. Germline CDR1 reads SGHDT; CDR2 reads YYEEEE. Between the trimmed V and J ends, which lost 4 bases and 1 base, there was a span of 19 bases. The CDR3 DNA is TGTGCCAGCAGCCCTGGGAACACTATAACTCGCACAGATACGCAGTATTTT. Its translation: CASSPGNTITRTDTQYF.

In its sample, this clonotype was seen a few times. The rearrangement links TRBV7-9 to TRBJ2-2; perhaps TRBD2 as D (5 bases). This CDR3 region has 16 residues. Germline values: CDR1 SEHNR, CDR2 FQNEAQ (reference sequence). Trimming shortened V by 5 bases and J by 6 bases, and 19 bases separated the two germline ends. In DNA, the CDR3 is TGTGCCAGCAGCCCCCCGGTGGGAGTGGACCCCGGGGAGCTGTTTTTT. It codes for CASSPPVGVDPGELFF.

This clonotype was detected once. The CDR3 does not end in the conserved phenylalanine or tryptophan, so this is likely a read error. The V and J genes are TRBV19 and TRBJ1-2; no clear D. This CDR3 contains 14 residues. The germline CDR1 and CDR2 sequences are LNHDA and SQIVND (reference sequence). The V end lost 10 bases, the J end lost 1 base, and 16 bases lay between the germline ends. CDR3 sequence (DNA): TGTGCCACCTTGACTGGCGGTGTTAACTATGGCTACACCCTC. Its translation is CATLTGGVNYGYTL.

At least ten counts were recorded for this clonotype. The chain uses TRBV5-1 and TRBJ2-3; 9 positions match TRBD2. The CDR3 is made up of 17 amino acids. V shed 0 bases and J 0 bases; nucleotides not matched to a gene: 5. Per the germline V gene, CDR1 is SGHRS and CDR2 is YFSETQ. The CDR3 sequence: CASSLEAGGPSTDTQYF. The CDR3 DNA follows: TGCGCCAGCAGCTTGGAGGCGGGGGGGCCTAGCACAGATACGCAGTATTTT.